This note documents a single T cell receptor beta chain sequence. The V gene's germline CDR1 is LNHDA and CDR2 SQIVND (reference sequence). The CDR3 sequence is 13 residues long. The ends were cut back, 10 bases at V and 0 bases at J, with 12 bases in the middle. Data came from immunoSEQ multiplex PCR; TCRdb stores just in-frame clones and leaves some out. Here the sample spans about 140,000 clones, 75% to 90% being singletons. This sample is drawn from a study of blood T cell repertoires in COVID-19. The overall study: COVID-19 samples from acute and convalescent phases originated in the United States, Italy and Spain. Sample material is recorded as cDNA or gDNA derived from T cells, B-cell-depleted T cells, or PBMCs.

Cohort placement rested on clinical history that participants reported themselves. During the 2 weeks before they entered the study, exposed participants had met someone with a PCR-confirmed or clinician-diagnosed COVID-19 case. The receptor comes from a man between 65 and 80 years old who had been exposed to COVID-19. Sequencing used PBMCs or T cells enriched from blood (not recorded which). This chain joins TRBV19 and TRBJ1-1, with D possibly TRBD1 on 5 matching bases. The CDR3 DNA reads TGTGCCACCCAAGGGACTTTGAACACTGAAGCTTTCTTT. Protein: CATQGTLNTEAFF.